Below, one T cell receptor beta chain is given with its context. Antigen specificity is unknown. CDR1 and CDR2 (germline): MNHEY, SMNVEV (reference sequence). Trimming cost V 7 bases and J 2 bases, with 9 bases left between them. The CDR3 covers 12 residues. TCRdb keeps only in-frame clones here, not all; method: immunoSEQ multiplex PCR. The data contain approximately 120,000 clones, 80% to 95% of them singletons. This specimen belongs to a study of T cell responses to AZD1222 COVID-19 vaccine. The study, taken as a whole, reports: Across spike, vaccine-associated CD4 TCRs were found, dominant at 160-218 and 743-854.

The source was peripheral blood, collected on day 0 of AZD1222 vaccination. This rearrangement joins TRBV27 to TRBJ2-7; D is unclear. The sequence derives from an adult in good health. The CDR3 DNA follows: TGTGCCAGCAATTCCAACACCTACGAGCAGTACTTC. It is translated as CASNSNTYEQYF.